This TCR beta chain was sequenced in a study of T cell responses to AZD1222 COVID-19 vaccine. Generated by immunoSEQ multiplex PCR, the TCRdb table keeps only in-frame clones and is missing some. Of roughly 80,000 clones detected, roughly nine tenths appear once; the ten largest clones hold approximately 4.2%. V lost 4 bases and J lost 2, with 9 bases in between. In germline, CDR1 is SGDLS, CDR2 YYNGEE. This CDR3 region has 13 residues. The sequenced sample was peripheral blood, obtained on day 0 of AZD1222 vaccination. This sequence originates from an adult in good health. This chain connects TRBV9 to TRBJ1-1, with D uncertain. CDR3 DNA sequence: TGTGCCAGCAGCCACCAAGTAAACACTGAAGCTTTCTTT. Its protein is CASSHQVNTEAFF.